The rows below give T cell receptor beta chains drawn from one sample of a study of T cell repertoires in cytomegalovirus infection. Using its own MiXCR run on the reads, TCRdb lists one record per CDR3 protein. Found here are around 450,000 distinct CDR3 sequences, approximately 10% of them singletons; the top ten hold around 9.6%. The specimen was PBMCs. These receptors were taken from a human donor in good health (CMV status not recorded). Some clones in this sample may be carry-over from other donors' samples. Both conserved end residues are part of each CDR3. The D gene is left open where the match is weak. Clone size is not always given. Where it is, it says once, few, many or a class for expanded clones.

-	TRBV5-4	TRBJ2-2	14	TRBD2	TGTGCCAGCACGGGAGGGCCAGACACCGGGGAGCTGTTTTTT	CASTGGPDTGELFF
few	TRBV14	TRBJ2-5	15	-	TGTGCCAGCAGCCAAGATCGGTACTCCTCGGAGACCCAGTACTTC	CASSQDRYSSETQYF
many	TRBV5-6	TRBJ1-5	15	TRBD1	TGTGCCAGCAGCTTGGGGGACAGGTACCCTACGCCCCAGCATTTT	CASSLGDRYPTPQHF
many	TRBV29-1	TRBJ2-7	14	-	TGCAGCGTCACCACTGACAGTAGCTCCTACGAGCAGTACTTC	CSVTTDSSSYEQYF
many	TRBV7-9	TRBJ1-5	15	TRBD1	TGTGCCAGCAGCTCTTGGACAGGGAACAATCAGCCCCAGCATTTT	CASSSWTGNNQPQHF
many	TRBV19	TRBJ2-3	14	-	TGTGCCAGTAGGGACACACCAAACGTAGATACGCAGTATTTT	CASRDTPNVDTQYF
many	TRBV3-1	TRBJ2-2	13	-	TGTGCCAGCAGCCAGGGTAGGACCGGGGAGCTGTTTTTT	CASSQGRTGELFF
-	TRBV3-1	TRBJ2-7	14	-	TGTGCCAGCAGCCAAGATTCCTTGGCCTACGAGCAGTACTTC	CASSQDSLAYEQYF
few	TRBV20-1	TRBJ1-6	14	TRBD1	TGCAGTGCTAGTCCGGTACAGGGGAATTCACCCCTCCACTTT	CSASPVQGNSPLHF
many	TRBV19	TRBJ2-3	17	-	TGTGCCAGTAGTCCGCCCACTAGCCCAAGTGGGACAGATACGCAGTATTTT	CASSPPTSPSGTDTQYF
few	TRBV9	TRBJ2-1	16	TRBD2	TGTGCCAGCAGCCCCCGGACTAGCGGGGGCCCTTTTGGGCAGTTCTTC	CASSPRTSGGPFGQFF
many	TRBV12-5	TRBJ1-1	13	-	TGTGCTAGTGGTTCAGGGCCCTACACTGAAGCTTTCTTT	CASGSGPYTEAFF
many	TRBV6-5	TRBJ2-2	17	-	TGTGCCAGCAGTTACCCCCCCGACAGGAACAACACCGGGGAGCTGTTTTTT	CASSYPPDRNNTGELFF
few	TRBV19	TRBJ2-5	14	-	TGTGCCAGTACTAGCGACCTGTACCAAGAGACCCAGTACTTC	CASTSDLYQETQYF
many	TRBV7-2	TRBJ2-2	16	-	TGTGCCAGCAGCTTAGCGGGCAGGGGGGGCACCGGGGAGCTGTTTTTT	CASSLAGRGGTGELFF
many	TRBV4-2	TRBJ1-1	12	-	TGTGCCAGCAGCCAAGAGTCGACTGAAGCTTTCTTT	CASSQESTEAFF
many	TRBV10-3	TRBJ2-5	15	-	TGTGCCATCAGCAATGGACAGGGAGGGAAAGAGACCCAGTACTTC	CAISNGQGGKETQYF
many	TRBV28	TRBJ2-2	14	TRBD2	TGTGCCAGCAGAGGCGGGAGTCGCACCGGGGAGCTGTTTTTT	CASRGGSRTGELFF
-	TRBV6-5	TRBJ2-3	12	-	TGTGCCAGCTCGACCCCGGAGCTCGCCGAGTATTTT	CASSTPELAEYF
many	TRBV20-1	TRBJ1-2	15	TRBD1	TGCAGTGCCCCACCCCGGACAGGGATTAACTATGGCTACACCTTC	CSAPPRTGINYGYTF
-	TRBV23-1	TRBJ2-7	15	-	TGCGCCAGCAGTCCTTCGGCTAGCTACCTCTACGAGCAGTACTTC	CASSPSASYLYEQYF
many	TRBV5-6	TRBJ1-5	15	-	TGTGCCAGCAGCTTGAACCAGGGGAGCAATCAGCCCCAGCATTTT	CASSLNQGSNQPQHF
many	TRBV6-1	TRBJ2-2	15	TRBD2	TGTGCCAGCAGCGGACTAGCGACGAACACCGGGGAGCTGTTTTTT	CASSGLATNTGELFF
-	TRBV18	TRBJ2-7	15	TRBD1	TGTGCCAGCTCACCAGGGACAGGGGACTCCTACGAGCAGTACTTC	CASSPGTGDSYEQYF
few	TRBV25-1	TRBJ2-7	15	TRBD2	TGTGCCAGCAGTGAACCGACTAGCGGCTCCTACGAGCAGTACTTC	CASSEPTSGSYEQYF
many	TRBV7-2	TRBJ2-1	15	TRBD1	TGTGCCTGCAGCTCTAGGGCAGGGGGCGAGGGTGAGCAGTTCTTC	CACSSRAGGEGEQFF
many	TRBV7-2	TRBJ2-7	15	TRBD2	TGTGCCAGCAGCGGACTAGCGGGAGGGCCCTACGAGCAGTACTTC	CASSGLAGGPYEQYF
many	TRBV3-1	TRBJ1-1	16	-	TGTGCCAGCAGCCAATCAGGGGTGAGCGGGGACACTGAAGCTTTCTTT	CASSQSGVSGDTEAFF
-	TRBV15	TRBJ1-1	19	TRBD1	TGTGCCACCAGCATCTTCGGGGAACAGGGGGTTCTAATGAACACTGAAGCTTTCTTT	CATSIFGEQGVLMNTEAFF
many	TRBV15	TRBJ2-5	15	-	TGTGCCACCAGCAGAGGGTCAGGGGCGCAAGAGACCCAGTACTTC	CATSRGSGAQETQYF
many	TRBV6-1	TRBJ2-2	16	-	TGTGCCAGCATTCTTATCGGGACGGTAAACACCGGGGAGCTGTTTTTT	CASILIGTVNTGELFF
-	TRBV29-1	TRBJ1-2	12	-	TGCAGCGTAATGTTCAGGCTGGACGGCTACACCTTC	CSVMFRLDGYTF
-	TRBV19	TRBJ2-1	15	-	TGTGCCAGTAGTATCTGGGCGCAGGGATACAATGAGCAGTTCTTC	CASSIWAQGYNEQFF
many	TRBV20-1	TRBJ1-5	14	TRBD1	TGCAGTGCTAGCCCAACAGGGGGCCGTCAGCCCCAGCATTTT	CSASPTGGRQPQHF
many	TRBV2	TRBJ1-6	16	TRBD1	TGTGCCAGCAGTGAACCGGCAGGGGGCGGTAATTCACCCCTCCACTTT	CASSEPAGGGNSPLHF
-	TRBV28	TRBJ1-1	16	-	TGTGCCAGCAGTTTACCCCCAAGTCGAGTTAACACTGAAGCTTTCTTT	CASSLPPSRVNTEAFF
many	TRBV4-1	TRBJ1-5	15	-	TGCGCCAGCAGCCAACGCAGCCAGGGGAACCAGCCCCAGCATTTT	CASSQRSQGNQPQHF
many	TRBV14	TRBJ1-1	15	-	TGTGCCAGCAGCCAAGAGCGGTGGAGCAACACTGAAGCTTTCTTT	CASSQERWSNTEAFF
many	TRBV7-2	TRBJ2-1	15	TRBD1	TGTGCCAGCAGCATCCGGGACAGATCCTACAATGAGCAGTTCTTC	CASSIRDRSYNEQFF
many	TRBV7-2	TRBJ2-3	14	TRBD2	TGTGCCAGCAGCCCGACTAGCGGGAGAGATACGCAGTATTTT	CASSPTSGRDTQYF
many	TRBV7-8	TRBJ1-5	17	TRBD1	TGTGCCAGCAGCTCCGTGACAGGGAGGGGAATGAATCAGCCCCAGCATTTT	CASSSVTGRGMNQPQHF
-	TRBV20-1	TRBJ2-2	12	-	TGCAGTGCTAGGGAAGGAGGAGGGGAGCTGTTTTTT	CSAREGGGELFF
-	TRBV27	TRBJ1-1	15	-	TGTGCCAGCAGCCCCCTGCGCGAATTTAACACTGAAGCTTTCTTT	CASSPLREFNTEAFF
many	TRBV7-9	TRBJ2-1	15	-	TGTGCCAGCAGCTTAGTAGCTATCCGGCCCAATGAGCAGTTCTTC	CASSLVAIRPNEQFF
large	TRBV6-1	TRBJ2-1	16	-	TGTGCCAGCAGAGGGTCTGGGACTCGATCCTACAATGAGCAGTTCTTC	CASRGSGTRSYNEQFF
few	TRBV11-2	TRBJ2-3	14	-	TGTGCCAGCACCGATACGGCAGGGGCAGATACGCAGTATTTT	CASTDTAGADTQYF
-	TRBV9	TRBJ2-3	14	TRBD1	TGTGCCAGCAGCGAAGGACAGGGCACAGATACGCAGTATTTT	CASSEGQGTDTQYF
few	TRBV23-1	TRBJ1-1	15	-	TGCGCCAGCAGTCAATCGCTGTCTTGGCTTGCTGAAGCTTTCTTT	CASSQSLSWLAEAFF
-	TRBV20-1	TRBJ1-5	16	TRBD1	TGCAGTGCTAATGGACAGGGGAAATATAGCAATCAGCCCCAGCATTTT	CSANGQGKYSNQPQHF